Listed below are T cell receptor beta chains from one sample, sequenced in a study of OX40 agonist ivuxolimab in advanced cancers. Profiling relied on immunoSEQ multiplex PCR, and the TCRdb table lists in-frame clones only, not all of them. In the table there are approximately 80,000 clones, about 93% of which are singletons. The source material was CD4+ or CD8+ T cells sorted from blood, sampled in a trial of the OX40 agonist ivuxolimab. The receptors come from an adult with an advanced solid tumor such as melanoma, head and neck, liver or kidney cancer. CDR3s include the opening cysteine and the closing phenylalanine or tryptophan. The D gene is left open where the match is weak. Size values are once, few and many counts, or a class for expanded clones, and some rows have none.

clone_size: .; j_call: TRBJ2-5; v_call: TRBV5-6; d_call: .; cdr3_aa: CASSLSGIPETQYF; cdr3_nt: TGTGCCAGCAGCTTGTCAGGGATCCCAGAGACCCAGTACTTC
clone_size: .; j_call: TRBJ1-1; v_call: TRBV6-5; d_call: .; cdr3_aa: CASSPAGGLNTEAFF; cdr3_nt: TGTGCCAGCAGTCCCGCAGGAGGTTTGAACACTGAAGCTTTCTTT
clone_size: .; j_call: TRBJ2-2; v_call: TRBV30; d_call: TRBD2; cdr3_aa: CAWSVLAGAITGELFF; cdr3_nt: TGTGCCTGGAGTGTGTTAGCGGGGGCGATAACCGGGGAGCTGTTTTTT
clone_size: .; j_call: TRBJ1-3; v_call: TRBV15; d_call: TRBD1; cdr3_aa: CATYPGGSGNTIYF; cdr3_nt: TGTGCCACCTACCCAGGGGGCTCTGGAAACACCATATATTTT
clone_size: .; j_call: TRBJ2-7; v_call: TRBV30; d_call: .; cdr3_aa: CAVNRPGEYEQYF; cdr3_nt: TGTGCCGTGAACCGTCCCGGGGAATACGAGCAGTACTTC
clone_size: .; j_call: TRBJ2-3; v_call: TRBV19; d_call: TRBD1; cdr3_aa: CASSPKTGGASDTQYF; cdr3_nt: TGTGCCAGTAGTCCCAAAACAGGGGGCGCGTCAGATACGCAGTATTTT
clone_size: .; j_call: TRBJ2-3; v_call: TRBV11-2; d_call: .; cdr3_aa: CASSLGPYMRGADTQYF; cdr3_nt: TGTGCCAGCAGCTTAGGCCCCTACATGCGGGGAGCAGATACGCAGTATTTT
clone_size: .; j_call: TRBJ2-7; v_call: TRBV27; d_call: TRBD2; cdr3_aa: CASSLRASGSTLGIYEQYF; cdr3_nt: TGTGCCAGCAGTTTAAGGGCTAGCGGGAGTACCCTTGGGATCTACGAGCAGTACTTC
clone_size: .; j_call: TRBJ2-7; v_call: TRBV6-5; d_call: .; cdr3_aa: CASSYVASEYYEQYF; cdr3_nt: TGTGCCAGCAGTTACGTGGCTAGCGAGTACTACGAGCAGTACTTC
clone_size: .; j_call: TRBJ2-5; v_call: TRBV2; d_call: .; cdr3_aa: CASSQLQETQYF; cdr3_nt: TGTGCCAGCAGTCAGCTCCAAGAGACCCAGTACTTC
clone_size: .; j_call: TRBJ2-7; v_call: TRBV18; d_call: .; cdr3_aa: CASSLTTGRSPQYF; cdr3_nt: TGTGCCAGCTCACTAACGACCGGACGGAGTCCGCAGTACTTC
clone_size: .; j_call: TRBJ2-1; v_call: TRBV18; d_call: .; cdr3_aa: CASSPPLRGEGNEQFF; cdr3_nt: TGTGCCAGCTCACCACCCCTGAGGGGGGAAGGGAATGAGCAGTTCTTC
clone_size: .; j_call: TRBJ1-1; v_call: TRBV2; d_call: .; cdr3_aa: CASSERGINTEAFF; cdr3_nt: TGTGCCAGCAGTGAAAGGGGAATAAACACTGAAGCTTTCTTT
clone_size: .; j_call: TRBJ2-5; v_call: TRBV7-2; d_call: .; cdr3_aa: CASSSRGTQYF; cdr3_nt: TGTGCCAGCAGCTCCCGGGGGACCCAGTACTTC
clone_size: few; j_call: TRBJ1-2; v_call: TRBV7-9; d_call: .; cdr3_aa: CASSPGDYGYTF; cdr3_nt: TGTGCCAGCAGCCCAGGGGACTATGGCTACACCTTC
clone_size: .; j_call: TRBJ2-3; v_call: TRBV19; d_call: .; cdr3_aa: CASSTTTFATDTQYF; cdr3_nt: TGTGCCAGTAGTACTACTACTTTCGCCACAGATACGCAGTATTTT
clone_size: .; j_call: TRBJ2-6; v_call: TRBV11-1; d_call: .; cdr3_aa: CASSYPEAPGGANVLTF; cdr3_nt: TGTGCCAGCAGCTACCCAGAGGCGCCGGGTGGGGCCAACGTCCTGACTTTC
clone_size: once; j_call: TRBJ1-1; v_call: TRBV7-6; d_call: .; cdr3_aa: CASSLGENTEAFF; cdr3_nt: TGTGCCAGCAGCTTAGGAGAGAACACTGAAGCTTTCTTT
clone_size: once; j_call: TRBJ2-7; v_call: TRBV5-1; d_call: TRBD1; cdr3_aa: CASSLAGTGVHEQYF; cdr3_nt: TGCGCCAGCAGCTTGGCCGGCACAGGGGTCCACGAGCAGTACTTC
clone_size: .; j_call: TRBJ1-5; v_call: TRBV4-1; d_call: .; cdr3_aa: CASSKGGGNQPQHF; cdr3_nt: TGCGCCAGCAGCAAGGGGGGAGGCAATCAGCCCCAGCATTTT